Listed below are T cell receptor beta chains from one sample, sequenced in a study of blood T cell repertoires in COVID-19. Libraries were prepared by immunoSEQ multiplex PCR; TCRdb keeps only in-frame clonotypes and omits some of them. The sample has over 250,000 clones; more than 80% are singletons. Input material: PBMCs or T cells enriched from blood (not recorded which). The source is a woman between 18 and 30 years old who had recovered from COVID-19. Each CDR3 is given with its conserved first and last residue. D genes are given only for firm matches. Where a row states a size, it is once, few, many or the class of an expanded clone; other rows omit it.

-	TRBV18	TRBJ1-2	-	CASSPSQGTRDYGYTF	TGTGCCAGCTCACCAAGTCAGGGGACACGGGACTATGGCTACACCTTC
once	TRBV7-2	TRBJ1-1	-	CASSLFIAGGTEAFF	TGTGCCAGCAGCTTATTTATTGCGGGGGGCACTGAAGCTTTCTTT
once	TRBV7-6	TRBJ2-3	TRBD2	CASSMTSGGLTDTQYF	TGTGCCAGCAGCATGACTAGCGGGGGGTTGACAGATACGCAGTATTTT
-	TRBV19	TRBJ1-2	-	CASSPDSQSPYGYTF	TGTGCCAGTAGTCCTGACAGCCAAAGCCCGTATGGCTACACCTTC
-	TRBV6-5	TRBJ1-1	-	CASSYAAGWDTEAFF	TGTGCCAGCAGTTACGCGGCAGGGTGGGACACTGAAGCTTTCTTT
-	TRBV3-1/TRBV3-2	TRBJ2-1	TRBD2	CASSQGPGTRTLF	TGTGCCAGCAGCCAAGGTCCTGGGACTAGGACACTCTTC
-	TRBV5-1	TRBJ2-5	-	CASSPPSGGGPETQYF	TGCGCCAGCAGCCCACCTTCTGGGGGGGGGCCAGAGACCCAGTACTTC
-	TRBV29-1	TRBJ1-1	TRBD1	CSVTGGGNTEAFF	TGCAGCGTCACAGGGGGGGGGAACACTGAAGCTTTCTTT
once	TRBV19	TRBJ1-5	-	CASKLWLSGDQPQHF	TGTGCCAGTAAACTCTGGTTGTCAGGGGATCAGCCCCAGCATTTT
-	TRBV24-1	TRBJ2-7	TRBD1	CATAPARTGPSEQYF	TGTGCCACCGCGCCGGCAAGGACAGGCCCTTCCGAGCAGTACTTC
-	TRBV11-2	TRBJ1-3	-	CASSLDSIFGNTIYF	TGTGCCAGCAGCTTAGACAGTATATTTGGAAACACCATATATTTT
-	TRBV10-3	TRBJ1-1	-	CAISTVKKLPTEAFF	TGTGCCATCAGTACGGTAAAAAAGCTCCCTACTGAAGCTTTCTTT
-	TRBV5-1	TRBJ1-6	-	CASRISSQHNSPLHF	TGCGCCAGCAGGATCTCTAGTCAGCATAATTCACCCCTCCACTTT
-	TRBV2	TRBJ2-1	TRBD2	CASYSGANNEQFF	TGTGCCAGCTATAGCGGGGCCAACAATGAGCAGTTCTTC
-	TRBV9	TRBJ2-1	TRBD2	CASSVEVGLAGGRGQFF	TGTGCCAGCAGCGTAGAAGTGGGACTAGCGGGAGGGCGAGGGCAGTTCTTC
-	TRBV19	TRBJ1-2	-	CASSIRGGLNGYTF	TGTGCCAGTAGTATCCGGGGAGGTCTTAATGGCTACACCTTC
-	TRBV9	TRBJ2-7	-	CASSPSGGGLAYEQYF	TGTGCCAGCAGCCCCTCTGGTGGAGGCCTGGCGTACGAGCAGTACTTC
once	TRBV13	TRBJ2-1	TRBD2	CASSFKSSLAGGPYNEQFF	TGTGCCAGCAGCTTTAAGAGTTCCCTAGCGGGGGGCCCCTACAATGAGCAGTTCTTC
-	TRBV19	TRBJ1-5	-	CASRFTTGSNQPQHF	TGTGCCAGTAGGTTTACTACAGGGAGCAATCAGCCCCAGCATTTT
-	TRBV9	TRBJ1-1	TRBD1	CASSVAGTGVTEAFF	TGTGCCAGCAGCGTAGCCGGGACAGGGGTCACTGAAGCTTTCTTT
-	TRBV27	TRBJ1-2	-	CASSPNSAGGYTF	TGTGCCAGCAGTCCAAACAGCGCGGGAGGCTACACCTTC
-	TRBV10-3	TRBJ1-1	-	CATMEGPMNTEAFF	TGTGCCACCATGGAGGGACCTATGAACACTGAAGCTTTCTTT
-	TRBV5-1	TRBJ1-2	-	CATTDSYGYTF	TGCGCCACGACGGACTCCTATGGCTACACCTTC
-	TRBV27	TRBJ2-7	TRBD2	CASSLGGPSHEQYF	TGTGCCAGCAGTTTGGGAGGGCCAAGCCACGAGCAGTACTTC
-	TRBV28	TRBJ1-2	TRBD1	CASRRTGARGYTF	TGTGCCAGCAGGCGGACAGGGGCTCGGGGCTACACCTTC
-	TRBV6-1	TRBJ1-2	-	CASSEFRAGNGYTF	TGTGCCAGCAGTGAATTCAGGGCGGGGAATGGCTACACCTTC
-	TRBV30	TRBJ1-5	-	CAWSVGTGNNQPQHF	TGTGCCTGGAGTGTAGGCACAGGGAACAATCAGCCCCAGCATTTT
-	TRBV11-3	TRBJ1-6	TRBD1	CASSQGQGSPLHF	TGTGCCAGCAGCCAGGGACAGGGCTCACCCCTCCACTTT
few	TRBV4-2	TRBJ1-5	-	CASSLVQAAGQPQHF	TGTGCCAGCAGCCTCGTCCAAGCCGCGGGACAGCCCCAGCATTTT
-	TRBV7-9	TRBJ1-2	TRBD1	CASSLGTGGYGYTF	TGTGCCAGCAGCTTGGGGACAGGGGGCTATGGCTACACCTTC
-	TRBV21-1	TRBJ1-5	-	CASSKIGAVQHF	TGTGCCAGCAGCAAAATAGGGGCAGTGCAGCATTTT
once	TRBV4-1	TRBJ2-3	TRBD2	CASSQDYGGGAGVKDTQYF	TGCGCCAGCAGCCAAGATTACGGCGGGGGGGCCGGTGTAAAAGATACGCAGTATTTT
few	TRBV7-8	TRBJ1-6	-	CASSFLTGVGYNSPLHF	TGTGCCAGCAGTTTTTTAACGGGGGTCGGCTATAATTCACCCCTCCACTTT